This T cell receptor beta chain comes out of a study of T cell responses to AZD1222 COVID-19 vaccine. Remarks on this clone: Its antigen is undetermined.

Assay: immunoSEQ multiplex PCR; the TCRdb copy retains only in-frame clones and omits some. The profile shows about 140,000 clones, about 89% of them singletons. V lost 3 bases, J lost 8 bases, and 7 bases stayed unmatched. The CDR3 covers 15 residues. The germline CDR1 and CDR2 sequences are SGHRS and YFSETQ. Whole-study findings and limits: The number of AZD1222 recipients seropositive at baseline was only 6 or 7. Regions 160-218 and 743-854 dominated among vaccine-associated CD4 TCRs spanning spike.

The sequence derives from an adult in good health. This chain joins TRBV5-1 and TRBJ2-1, with 11 bases fitting TRBD2. The material was peripheral blood, obtained on day 0 of AZD1222 vaccination. The CDR3 DNA follows: TGCGCCAGCAGCTCGTCTAGCGGGAGGAGGGATGAGCAGTTCTTC. Its protein is CASSSSSGRRDEQFF.